These 30 T cell receptor beta chains originate from one sample sequenced in a study of T cell responses to AZD1222 COVID-19 vaccine. The data were produced by immunoSEQ multiplex PCR, yet TCRdb's version contains in-frame clones alone and is incomplete. The sample records around 130,000 clones, roughly 87% being singletons. The sequencing here drew on peripheral blood, taken 28 days after the second AZD1222 dose. The receptors were gathered from an adult who received the AZD1222 COVID-19 vaccine.

The chain carries TRBV5-5 and TRBJ2-5; TRBD2 matches 10 bases. Germline V gene data show CDR1 as SGHKS and CDR2 as YYEKEE (reference sequence). The CDR3 totals 15 residues. The J segment lost 3 bases and the V segment lost 2 bases, leaving 4 bases of the junction unmatched. The CDR3 DNA reads TGTGCCAGCAGCTTACTAGCGGGGCAAGAAGAGACCCAGTACTTC. Residues: CASSLLAGQEETQYF.

This rearrangement joins TRBV19 to TRBJ1-2, with D maybe TRBD1 (5 bases). In germline, CDR1 is LNHDA, CDR2 SQIVND (reference sequence). V was cut by 6 bases and J by 6 bases, with 20 bases left in between. This CDR3 comprises 15 residues. CDR3 in amino acids: CASSLYGGEVDGYTF. The CDR3 region has the DNA TGTGCCAGTAGCCTCTACGGAGGGGAGGTGGATGGCTACACCTTC.

The chain joins TRBV11-2 to TRBJ2-5; perhaps TRBD2 as D (5 bases). Trimming took 2 bases from V and 4 from J, leaving 11 bases between them. Germline V gives CDR1 SGHAT, CDR2 FQNNGV. The CDR3 length is 14 residues. The CDR3 here is CASSLTGNGETQYF. The CDR3 bases are TGTGCCAGCAGCTTAACGGGGAACGGAGAGACCCAGTACTTC.

This rearrangement joins TRBV7-6 to TRBJ2-4, with D uncertain. Germline assignment: CDR1 SGHVS and CDR2 FNYEAQ. V was pared by 0 bases and J by 2 bases, with 2 bases between. This CDR3 spans 13 amino acids. CDR3 region: CASSLAPKNIQYF. As DNA, the CDR3 is TGTGCCAGCAGCTTAGCGCCCAAAAACATTCAGTACTTC. The entire variable domain, with the rest obtained from reference TRBV7-6 and TRBJ2-4, is as follows: GAGVSQSPRYKVTKRGQDVALRCDPISGHVSLYWYRQALGQGPEFLTYFNYEAQQDKSGLPNDRFSAERPEGSISTLTIQRTEQRDSAMYRCASSLAPKNIQYFGAGTRLSVL.

This sequence joins TRBV12-3 or TRBV12-4 and TRBJ1-4, with 7 positions matching TRBD1. This CDR3 has 13 amino acids. J gave up 7 bases and V 7 bases, and 6 bases lay outside the gene matches. In DNA, the CDR3 is TGTGCCAGCAACAGGGGCGGCGGTGAAAAACTGTTTTTT. This sequence encodes CASNRGGGEKLFF.

V gene TRBV23-1 combines with J gene TRBJ1-5; D is undetermined. TRBV23-1 is recorded as an ORF, its role being uncertain. V shed 4 bases and J shed 4 bases, with 8 bases lying between them. The CDR3 totals 13 residues. CDR3 coding DNA: TGCGCCAGCAGTCGGTCATGGAATCAGCCCCAGCATTTT. Protein product: CASSRSWNQPQHF.

CDR3 bases: TGTGCCAGCAGCCTCCAGGACAGGGGGGACACCATATATTTT. Protein product: CASSLQDRGDTIYF. This sequence joins TRBV3-1 (or the pseudogene TRBV3-2) and TRBJ1-3, with 10 nucleotides matching TRBD1. Germline-derived CDR1 and CDR2 are LGHDT and YNNKEL (reference sequence). This CDR3 is built from 14 residues. The ends lost 4 bases at V and 8 bases at J; junction bases unmatched: 5.

The rearrangement joins TRBV30 to TRBJ2-5; possibly TRBD2 for D (6 bases). CDR1 and CDR2 (germline): GTSNPN, SVGIG (reference sequence). This CDR3 contains 14 residues. Trimming removed 0 bases from V and 2 bases from J, with 10 bases in between. CDR3 protein: CAWSVPAGQETQYF. CDR3 coding DNA: TGTGCCTGGAGTGTACCAGCGGGTCAAGAGACCCAGTACTTC.

The rearrangement uses TRBV11-2 and TRBJ2-5, with a tentative D call TRBD2 (5 bases). V dropped 1 base and J dropped 2 bases, with 11 bases sitting between them. Germline V CDR1 and CDR2: SGHAT, FQNNGV. The CDR3 runs 15 residues. CDR3 loop: CASSLVPGIQETQYF. The CDR3 region has the DNA TGTGCCAGCAGCTTAGTCCCCGGGATTCAAGAGACCCAGTACTTC.

The rearrangement links TRBV11-2 to TRBJ1-6; D not resolved. The CDR3 is made up of 12 amino acids. Trimming took off 4 bases at V and 8 bases at J, with 6 bases between the two ends. Germline V lookup: CDR1 SGHAT, CDR2 FQNNGV. The CDR3 nucleotides read TGTGCCAGCAGCTCCCCTCATTCACCCCTCCACTTT. Its translation is CASSSPHSPLHF.

The count of this clone is one. The chain couples TRBV30 to TRBJ1-5, with D hard to call. CDR1 is GTSNPN, CDR2 SVGIG, per germline (reference sequence). V was cut by 0 bases and J by 0 bases, with 9 bases left in between. The CDR3 contains 15 residues. The CDR3 is CAWSVAGYSNQPQHF. CDR3 nucleotides: TGTGCCTGGAGTGTAGCGGGCTATAGCAATCAGCCCCAGCATTTT.

The chain couples TRBV7-2 to TRBJ1-5; possibly TRBD1 for D (5 bases). The CDR3 is made up of 15 amino acids. Germline loops: CDR1 SGHTA, CDR2 FQGNSA. Deletions cut 1 base from V and 2 bases from J, with 9 bases between. CDR3 nucleotide sequence: TGTGCCAGCAGCTTAGGGGGCGGGGGCAATCAGCCCCAGCATTTT. It translates to CASSLGGGGNQPQHF.

The rearrangement links TRBV7-2 to TRBJ1-2; possible D gene TRBD1, 6 bases. With 8 bases removed from V and 4 bases from J, the gap between germline ends came to 14 bases. This CDR3 comprises 13 residues. Germline CDR1 is SGHTA and CDR2 is FQGNSA. The CDR3 sequence is CASSGRGPYGYTF. CDR3 DNA sequence: TGTGCCAGCTCGGGACGGGGGCCCTATGGCTACACCTTC.

Concerning this clone: Possible read error: a much larger clone is one base away. This chain joins TRBV5-4 and TRBJ2-2; no clear D gene. This CDR3 is built from 12 residues. Germline CDR1 reads SGHNT; CDR2 reads YYREEE (reference sequence). V was cut by 3 bases and J by 3 bases, with 3 bases left in between. This chain's CDR3 is CASSSDTGELFF. As DNA, the CDR3 is TGTGCCAGCAGCTCCGACACCGGGGAGCTGTTTTTT.

V usage is TRBV7-2 and J usage is TRBJ2-1, with 16 bases fitting TRBD2. The CDR3 totals 15 residues. The germline gives CDR1 SGHTA, CDR2 FQGNSA. J was trimmed by 9 bases and V by 4 bases; bases with no gene match: 3. CDR3 nucleotides: TGTGCCAGCAGCTCGGGACTAGCGGGGGGGGTTGAGCAGTTCTTC. It is translated as CASSSGLAGGVEQFF.

In this sample, this clone turned up once. Compared with germline, one end of the junction differs, possibly owing to a read error. The J gene is TRBJ2-7, the V gene TRBV19; tentative D call: TRBD2 (5 bases). CDR1 and CDR2 (germline): LNHDA, SQIVND (reference sequence). The CDR3 runs 15 residues. The DNA for the CDR3 is TGTGCCAGCAGTATCGACCCGAGAGGGTCCTACGAGCAGTACTTC. Protein: CASSIDPRGSYEQYF.

This clone has a handful of counts. J is TRBJ1-4 and V is TRBV5-6; D call uncertain. The CDR3 has 15 residues. V lost 4 bases and J lost 5, with 15 bases in between. Per the germline V gene, CDR1 is SGHDT and CDR2 is YYEEEE. The CDR3 region has the DNA TGTGCCAGCAGCCCTGGCCCCAGTGTGAATGAAAAACTGTTTTTT. It is translated as CASSPGPSVNEKLFF.

This chain joins TRBV5-4 and TRBJ1-4; D is unresolved. Germline assignment: CDR1 SGHNT and CDR2 YYREEE (reference sequence). Between the trimmed V and J ends, which lost 5 bases and 10 bases, there was a span of 18 bases. The CDR3 is 14 amino acids. The CDR3 sequence is CASSKEHTAAKLFF. DNA of the CDR3: TGTGCCAGCAGTAAGGAACACACAGCGGCAAAACTGTTTTTT. The whole variable domain, filled in from reference TRBV5-4 and TRBJ1-4, reads ETGVTQSPTHLIKTRGQQVTLRCSSQSGHNTVSWYQQALGQGPQFIFQYYREEENGRGNFPPRFSGLQFPNYSSELNVNALELDDSALYLCASSKEHTAAKLFFGSGTQLSVL.

The rearrangement links TRBV11-2 to TRBJ1-1, with D possibly TRBD1 on 5 matching bases. The V and J ends lost 0 bases and 4 bases respectively, with 15 bases between them. Per germline, CDR1 SGHAT and CDR2 FQNNGV. This CDR3 comprises 16 residues. CDR3 residues: CASSLDHEGWGTEAFF. The CDR3 DNA reads as TGTGCCAGCAGCTTAGACCATGAGGGGTGGGGCACTGAAGCTTTCTTT.

This clone was detected once. Other nucleotide sequences from this sample produce the same CDR3. The DNA of the CDR3 is TGTGCCAGCAGCGTAGGGGGGGACACTGAAGCTTTCTTT. The encoded protein is CASSVGGDTEAFF. The chain joins TRBV9 to TRBJ1-1, with TRBD1 as a possible D gene (5 bases). Germline assignment: CDR1 SGDLS and CDR2 YYNGEE. Trimming removed 0 bases at V and 3 bases at J, with 6 bases between. The CDR3 has 13 amino acids.

The V call is TRBV5-1, the J call TRBJ2-3, with D perhaps TRBD2 (6 bases). The CDR3 length is 15 residues. The V gene lost 4 bases and the J gene lost 0 bases, with 12 bases spanning the gap. Germline CDR1 SGHRS, CDR2 YFSETQ. For the CDR3, the DNA is TGCGCCAGCAGCGTCCCCGGGACTAGCACAGATACGCAGTATTTT. Residues: CASSVPGTSTDTQYF. The full variable domain, completed using reference TRBV5-1 and TRBJ2-3, is KAGVTQTPRYLIKTRGQQVTLSCSPISGHRSVSWYQQTPGQGLQFLFEYFSETQRNKGNFPGRFSGRQFSNSRSEMNVSTLELGDSALYLCASSVPGTSTDTQYFGPGTRLTVL.

This clone was seen a single time. The rearrangement joins TRBV6-5 to TRBJ1-4, with D unresolved. Trimming cost V 6 bases and J 6 bases, with 11 bases left between them. Germline CDR1 is MNHEY and CDR2 is SVGAGI. This CDR3 is 13 amino acids long. The CDR3 reads CASRREVDEKLFF. CDR3 coding DNA: TGTGCCAGCAGACGGGAGGTCGATGAAAAACTGTTTTTT.

The chain has TRBV24-1 and TRBJ2-1; D is uncertain. The CDR3 consists of 16 residues. V was trimmed by 4 bases and J by 0 bases, leaving 12 bases between them. Germline V gene data show CDR1 as KGHDR and CDR2 as SFDVKD. CDR3 sequence: CATSDSEASSYNEQFF. CDR3 coding DNA: TGTGCCACCAGTGACTCAGAAGCTAGCTCCTACAATGAGCAGTTCTTC.

This sequence joins TRBV6-5 and TRBJ1-1; D unresolved. V lost 4 bases and J 6 bases, leaving 9 bases between the germline ends. The CDR3 totals 12 residues. In germline, CDR1 is MNHEY, CDR2 SVGAGI. The CDR3 loop is CASSFGGAEAFF. Here the CDR3 DNA reads TGTGCCAGCAGTTTTGGCGGGGCTGAAGCTTTCTTT.

This rearrangement joins TRBV12-3 or TRBV12-4 to TRBJ1-5; D is unresolved. V shed 3 bases and J shed 4 bases, with 7 bases lying between them. The CDR3 extends over 13 amino acids. The CDR3 DNA is TGTGCCAGCAGTTTTAGCCGTAATCAGCCCCAGCATTTT. Translating it yields CASSFSRNQPQHF.

The V and J genes are TRBV27 and TRBJ2-7, with D perhaps TRBD2 (5 bases). The CDR3 contains 14 residues. V was cut by 3 bases and J by 2 bases, with 11 bases left in between. Germline CDR1 MNHEY, CDR2 SMNVEV (reference sequence). CDR3 loop: CASSLDLYTYEQYF. The CDR3 region has the DNA TGTGCCAGCAGTTTGGACTTATATACCTACGAGCAGTACTTC.

This chain joins TRBV3-1 (or the pseudogene TRBV3-2) and TRBJ2-5, with 7 bases aligning to TRBD1. Germline CDR1 and CDR2: LGHDT and YNNKEL (reference sequence). The V and J ends lost 2 bases and 4 bases, in that order; junction bases with no gene match: 7. This CDR3 region has 15 residues. CDR3 protein: CASSQNPGGTETQYF. CDR3 DNA: TGTGCCAGCAGCCAAAATCCAGGGGGTACAGAGACCCAGTACTTC.

CDR3 sequence: CASSLVARANYGYTF. Here the CDR3 DNA reads TGTGCCAGCAGCTTAGTGGCAAGAGCTAACTATGGCTACACCTTC. This chain connects TRBV7-9 to TRBJ1-2; no reliable D call. V lost 1 base and J lost 0, with 9 bases in between. The CDR3 sequence is 15 residues long. The germline CDR1 and CDR2 sequences are SEHNR and FQNEAQ (reference sequence). Using reference TRBV7-9 and TRBJ1-2 for the parts outside the CDR3, the full variable domain is DTGVSQNPRHKITKRGQNVTFRCDPISEHNRLYWYRQTLGQGPEFLTYFQNEAQLEKSRLLSDRFSAERPKGSFSTLEIQRTEQGDSAMYLCASSLVARANYGYTFGSGTRLTVV.

V gene TRBV13 combines with J gene TRBJ2-1; 8 nucleotides match TRBD1. Germline CDR1 is PRHDT and CDR2 is FYEKMQ (reference sequence). Germline trimming cut 5 bases from V and 3 bases from J; bases unmatched to any gene: 6. The CDR3 totals 15 residues. The CDR3 loop reads CASSPQTGVYNEQFF. CDR3 DNA: TGTGCCAGCAGCCCACAGACAGGGGTCTACAATGAGCAGTTCTTC. Drawing the rest from reference TRBV13 and TRBJ2-1, the complete variable domain is AAGVIQSPRHLIKEKRETATLKCYPIPRHDTVYWYQQGPGQDPQFLISFYEKMQSDKGSIPDRFSAQQFSDYHSELNMSSLELGDSALYFCASSPQTGVYNEQFFGPGTRLTVL.

The chain couples TRBV2 to TRBJ1-5, with D hard to call. The CDR3 has 14 amino acids. Germline-derived CDR1 and CDR2 are SNHLY and FYNNEI. V lost 5 bases and J lost 1, with 9 bases in between. CDR3 protein: CASSPQVSNQPQHF. CDR3 sequence (DNA): TGTGCCAGCAGTCCCCAGGTGAGCAATCAGCCCCAGCATTTT.